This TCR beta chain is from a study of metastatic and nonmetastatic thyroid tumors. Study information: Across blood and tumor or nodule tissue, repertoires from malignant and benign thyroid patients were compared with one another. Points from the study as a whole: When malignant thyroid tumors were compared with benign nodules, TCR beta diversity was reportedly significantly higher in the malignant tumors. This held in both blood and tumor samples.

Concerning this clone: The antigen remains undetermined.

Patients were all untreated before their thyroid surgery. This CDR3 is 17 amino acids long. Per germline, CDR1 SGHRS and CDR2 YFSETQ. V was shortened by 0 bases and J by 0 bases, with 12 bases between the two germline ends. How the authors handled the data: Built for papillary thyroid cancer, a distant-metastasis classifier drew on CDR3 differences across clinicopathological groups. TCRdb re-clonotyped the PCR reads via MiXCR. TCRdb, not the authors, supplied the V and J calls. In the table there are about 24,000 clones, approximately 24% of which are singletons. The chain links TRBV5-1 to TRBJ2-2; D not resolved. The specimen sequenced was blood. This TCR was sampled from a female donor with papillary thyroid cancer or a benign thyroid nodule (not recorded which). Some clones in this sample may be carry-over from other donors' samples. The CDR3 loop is CASSLAVGCANTGELFF. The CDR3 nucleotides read TGCGCCAGCAGCTTGGCCGTAGGCTGTGCGAACACCGGGGAGCTGTTTTTT.